This TCR beta chain came from a study of Ad26.COV2.S vaccination and SARS-CoV-2 variants. Findings and caveats of the study: Considerable breadth of spike-specific CD8+ and CD4+ T cell responses has reportedly been documented following vaccination. Total T cell responses were possibly underestimated by TCR breadth and depth analyses. Breadth of non-spike TCRs did not differ between vaccinees and placebo recipients.

The V end was cut by 1 base, the J end by 3 bases, with 10 bases between. CDR1 is LGHNA and CDR2 is YSLEER in the germline V gene. The CDR3 contains 14 residues. Of note for this clone: Its antigen is currently unknown.

Generated by immunoSEQ multiplex PCR, the TCRdb table keeps only in-frame clones and is missing some. The sample lists about 350,000 clones, roughly 89% occurring once. The treatment: around 19 received Ad26.COV2.S at low or high dose, single or two shots; several received placebo; per-sample allocation not given. Collection of the samples took place on day 63 after the first injection of vaccine or placebo. The sample was peripheral blood, taken in a trial of Ad26.COV2.S vaccine versus placebo. This rearrangement joins TRBV4-3 to TRBJ2-7; D is tentatively TRBD1 or TRBD2 (5 bases each). This TCR was sampled from a person between 18 and 65 years old who received the Ad26.COV2.S COVID-19 vaccine or a placebo. As DNA, the CDR3 is TGCGCCAGCAGCCAAGCGGGACGAAACTACGAGCAGTACTTC. It is translated as CASSQAGRNYEQYF.